These 7 T cell receptor beta chains came from one sample sequenced in a study of blood T cell repertoires in COVID-19 (dated by TCRdb to between 2020 and 2021). Receptor libraries were prepared by the immunoSEQ multiplex PCR assay. The immuneACCESS repertoire file appears here via TCRdb, limited to in-frame rearrangements. These files lack a portion of the clones; in checked studies, under half of the deficit traces to unresolved V genes, and the cause of the others is not known. The sample yields around 150,000 clones; less than 85% were counted once. The biggest ten clones account for 7% of the sample. Sequencing used peripheral blood. Receptors were obtained from a woman aged 40 to 49 with COVID-19, enrolled during active disease.

The chain recombines TRBV18 with TRBJ1-2; D gene ambiguous. There are 16 residues in the CDR3. Between the trimmed V and J ends, which lost 3 bases and 8 bases, there was a span of 22 bases. Germline CDR1 and CDR2: KGHSH and LQKENI. The CDR3 DNA follows: TGTGCCAGCTCACCTACTCCCGCGGACTCCCGAGAGGGCTACACCTTC. Its translation: CASSPTPADSREGYTF.

The CDR3 DNA follows: TGTGCCAGCACCCGGGGGGTAAACACTGAAGCTTTCTTT. Encoded protein: CASTRGVNTEAFF. The chain has TRBV7-9 and TRBJ1-1; weak D call: TRBD1 (5 bases). This CDR3 has 13 residues. Germline V gene data show CDR1 as SEHNR and CDR2 as FQNEAQ (reference sequence). Trimming cost V 7 bases and J 2 bases, with 11 bases left between them.

The chain carries TRBV5-1 and TRBJ1-1, with 9 bases fitting TRBD1. This CDR3 is built from 14 residues. Trimming removed 4 bases from V and 7 bases from J; junction bases left unmatched: 8. CDR1 and CDR2 from the germline V gene are SGHRS and YFSETQ. The DNA for the CDR3 is TGCGCCAGCAGCCCTTGGGCGGACAGGGGTGAAGCTTTCTTT. Its translation: CASSPWADRGEAFF.

This chain uses TRBV14 with TRBJ1-1; D ambiguous. Deletions cut 4 bases from V and 2 bases from J, with 17 bases between. The CDR3 length is 16 residues. CDR1 and CDR2 from the germline V gene are SGHDN and FVKESK. The CDR3 region is CASSPRRPLVNTEAFF. CDR3 coding DNA: TGTGCCAGCAGCCCTAGGAGGCCTCTCGTTAACACTGAAGCTTTCTTT.

This chain uses TRBV9 with TRBJ1-2; 7 nucleotides match TRBD1. Looked up from germline, CDR1 is SGDLS and CDR2 is YYNGEE. The J segment lost 4 bases and the V segment lost 3 bases, leaving 9 bases of the junction unmatched. This CDR3 region has 15 residues. CDR3 amino acids: CASSGLGQTSYGYTF. CDR3 DNA sequence: TGTGCCAGCAGCGGGTTGGGACAGACAAGCTATGGCTACACCTTC.

This rearrangement joins TRBV15 to TRBJ2-1; D remains unclear. CDR1 is LNHNV and CDR2 is YYDKDF in the germline V gene (reference sequence). Trimming shortened V by 10 bases and J by 5 bases, and 12 bases separated the two germline ends. The CDR3 is 12 residues long. In DNA, the CDR3 is TGTGCCATAGCAGCAGTTGACAATGAGCAGTTCTTC. Translating gives CAIAAVDNEQFF. Full variable domain (rest looked up from reference TRBV15 and TRBJ2-1): DAMVIQNPRYQVTQFGKPVTLSCSQTLNHNVMYWYQQKSSQAPKLLFHYYDKDFNNEADTPDNFQSRRPNTSFCFLDIRSPGLGDTAMYLCAIAAVDNEQFFGPGTRLTVL.

In this sample, this clone turned up once. The chain's CDR3 is CASSLEQGSETQYF. The CDR3 region has the DNA TGCGCCAGCAGCTTGGAGCAGGGAAGCGAGACCCAGTACTTC. The V gene is TRBV5-1, the J gene TRBJ2-5, with D tentatively TRBD1 (5 bases). In germline, CDR1 is SGHRS, CDR2 YFSETQ. Between the trimmed V and J ends, which lost 0 bases and 5 bases, there was a span of 11 bases. CDR3 size: 14 residues.